Listed below are T cell receptor beta chains from one sample, sequenced in a study of control samples from healthy donors and cancer patients. Data came from immunoSEQ multiplex PCR; TCRdb stores just in-frame clones and leaves some out. Of about 110,000 clones in the sample, 80% to 90% were seen once. Source material: blood. The receptor set was obtained from a woman aged 45-65 years in good health. CDR3s include the opening cysteine and the closing phenylalanine or tryptophan. The order of the fields is CDR3 protein, CDR3 DNA, V gene, clone size, J gene, D gene. D genes are given only for firm matches. Size is omitted from some rows. Given values are once, few, many or a class for expanded clones.

CASSFLAGVRVDSYNEQFF,TGTGCCAGCAGCTTCCTAGCGGGAGTGAGAGTCGACTCCTACAATGAGCAGTTCTTC,TRBV7-3,NA,TRBJ2-1,TRBD2
CASSPPGEKLFF,TGTGCCAGTAGCCCCCCCGGGGAAAAACTGTTTTTT,TRBV19,NA,TRBJ1-4,NA
CTSHGYLSGELFF,TGCACCAGCCATGGGTATTTGAGCGGGGAGCTGTTTTTT,TRBV1,few,TRBJ2-2,NA
CASSGEWTSGDHTQETQYF,TGTGCCAGCAGCGGAGAATGGACTAGCGGGGACCACACCCAAGAGACCCAGTACTTC,TRBV11-2,NA,TRBJ2-5,TRBD2
CASSPRRGEQFF,TGTGCCAGCTCACCGAGGAGGGGTGAGCAGTTCTTC,TRBV18,NA,TRBJ2-1,NA
CATSERTSGKETQYF,TGTGCCACCAGTGAAAGGACTAGCGGCAAAGAGACCCAGTACTTC,TRBV24-1,NA,TRBJ2-5,TRBD2
CSALDRSSYEQYF,TGCAGCGCCCTGGACAGGAGCTCCTACGAGCAGTACTTC,TRBV29-1,once,TRBJ2-7,TRBD1
CATPWRPGENTIYF,TGTGCCACCCCGTGGCGACCCGGGGAAAACACCATATATTTT,TRBV6-5,once,TRBJ1-3,NA
CASSLGLRPQVTQYF,TGTGCCAGCAGCTTAGGCCTTAGGCCCCAAGTTACGCAGTATTTT,TRBV11-3,NA,TRBJ2-3,NA
CASSLTSGEIYNEQFF,TGTGCCAGCAGCTTAACTAGCGGGGAAATCTACAATGAGCAGTTCTTC,TRBV11-2,NA,TRBJ2-1,TRBD2
CASSQDNGGLREGNSPLHF,TGCGCCAGCAGCCAAGACAATGGGGGACTTCGAGAGGGGAATTCACCCCTCCACTTT,TRBV4-3,NA,TRBJ1-6,NA
CATSDRTGSSYNEQFF,TGTGCCACCAGTGACCGGACAGGGAGCTCCTACAATGAGCAGTTCTTC,TRBV24-1,NA,TRBJ2-1,TRBD1
CASGLAGTDTTF,TGTGCTAGTGGTTTGGCCGGGACAGACACGACCTTC,TRBV12-5,NA,TRBJ1-2,TRBD1
CATTGASTDTQYF,TGTGCCACCACGGGGGCAAGCACAGATACGCAGTATTTT,TRBV28,NA,TRBJ2-3,NA
CASSGAPVAKNIQYF,TGTGCCAGCAGTGGGGCCCCGGTAGCCAAAAACATTCAGTACTTC,TRBV2,once,TRBJ2-4,NA
CASSPEPGGNQPQHF,TGTGCCAGCTCCCCAGAGCCGGGGGGCAATCAGCCCCAGCATTTT,TRBV18,NA,TRBJ1-5,NA
CASSRTGTKLIYEQFF,TGTGCCAGTAGTAGAACCGGGACCAAGTTAATCTATGAGCAGTTCTTC,TRBV19,NA,TRBJ2-1,NA
CASSEGGARRAFF,TGTGCCAGCAGTGAAGGGGGGGCTCGGAGGGCTTTCTTT,TRBV2,NA,TRBJ1-1,NA
CASTSSIWRRDGYTF,TGTGCCAGCACTTCTAGCATCTGGAGGCGGGATGGCTACACCTTC,TRBV6-5,NA,TRBJ1-2,NA
CASSLAQGATQYF,TGTGCCAGCAGTTTAGCCCAGGGTGCGACCCAGTACTTC,TRBV12-3/TRBV12-4,NA,TRBJ2-5,NA
CASSKTGSTGELFF,TGTGCCAGCAGCAAAACCGGGAGCACCGGGGAGCTGTTTTTT,TRBV21-1,few,TRBJ2-2,NA
CASTDNRVGGYTF,TGTGCCAGCACCGACAACAGGGTCGGTGGCTACACCTTC,TRBV6-6,once,TRBJ1-2,NA
CASIGQGETQYF,TGTGCCAGCATCGGACAGGGAGAGACCCAGTACTTC,TRBV5-6,NA,TRBJ2-5,TRBD1
CSVDKLEVNVYGYTF,TGCAGCGTTGATAAGTTGGAGGTCAATGTCTATGGCTACACCTTC,TRBV29-1,NA,TRBJ1-2,NA
CASRQGYGYTF,TGTGCCAGCCGACAGGGTTATGGCTACACCTTC,TRBV19,NA,TRBJ1-2,TRBD1
CASRVEGTDTQYF,TGTGCCAGCAGGGTTGAGGGCACAGATACGCAGTATTTT,TRBV7-9,NA,TRBJ2-3,NA
CASSLRRGLNEQYF,TGTGCCAGCAGCCTAAGGCGGGGTCTCAACGAGCAGTACTTC,TRBV7-6,NA,TRBJ2-7,NA
CAISEMWNTEAFF,TGTGCCATCAGTGAGATGTGGAACACTGAAGCTTTCTTT,TRBV10-3,NA,TRBJ1-1,NA
CASSQESRAPAQGGYTF,TGCGCCAGCAGCCAAGAGAGCAGGGCACCTGCTCAGGGGGGCTACACCTTC,TRBV4-3,NA,TRBJ1-2,NA
CASSQEDRTSDIQYF,TGCGCCAGCAGCCAAGAGGACAGGACGTCAGACATTCAGTACTTC,TRBV4-3,NA,TRBJ2-4,TRBD1
CASSLQVADTGELFF,TGCGCCAGCAGCTTGCAGGTCGCGGACACCGGGGAGCTGTTTTTT,TRBV5-1,NA,TRBJ2-2,NA
CASGSAGQGVQPQHF,TGTGCTAGTGGTTCGGCAGGACAGGGGGTTCAGCCCCAGCATTTT,TRBV12-5,NA,TRBJ1-5,TRBD1
CASSSGQNQPQHF,TGCGCCAGCAGCTCCGGGCAAAATCAGCCCCAGCATTTT,TRBV5-1,NA,TRBJ1-5,NA
CASRLAGWGTEWDNEQFF,TGTGCAAGTCGCTTAGCCGGGTGGGGGACAGAGTGGGACAATGAGCAGTTCTTC,TRBV12-2,NA,TRBJ2-1,NA
CASSVRADNSPLHF,TGTGCCAGCAGCGTGAGGGCGGATAATTCACCCCTCCACTTT,TRBV9,NA,TRBJ1-6,NA
CASSIVANSDTQYF,TGTGCCAGTAGTATAGTGGCTAACTCAGATACGCAGTATTTT,TRBV19,NA,TRBJ2-3,NA
CASSVGGGPGETQYF,TGTGCCAGCAGCGTAGGAGGGGGGCCCGGAGAGACCCAGTACTTC,TRBV9,NA,TRBJ2-5,NA
CASSPGQKRSNQPQHF,TGTGCCAGTAGTCCCGGACAGAAAAGGAGCAATCAGCCCCAGCATTTT,TRBV19,NA,TRBJ1-5,NA
CATEVLAGEVYTGELFF,TGTGCCACAGAAGTTCTAGCGGGAGAGGTCTATACCGGGGAGCTGTTTTTT,TRBV19,NA,TRBJ2-2,TRBD2
CAWSVIDLNTEAFF,TGTGCCTGGAGTGTTATTGACCTGAACACTGAAGCTTTCTTT,TRBV30,NA,TRBJ1-1,NA
CASTPAGRSTDTQYF,TGTGCCAGCACCCCAGCGGGGCGTAGCACAGATACGCAGTATTTT,TRBV6-6,NA,TRBJ2-3,TRBD2
CSDRYTDTQYF,TGCAGCGACAGATACACAGATACGCAGTATTTT,TRBV29-1,once,TRBJ2-3,NA
CATSVSTEAFF,TGTGCCACCAGTGTTAGCACTGAAGCTTTCTTT,TRBV24-1,NA,TRBJ1-1,NA
CASSFPGEQFF,TGTGCCAGCAGCTTCCCGGGGGAGCAGTTCTTC,TRBV7-2,NA,TRBJ2-1,NA
CASSQTGVEKLFF,TGTGCCAGCAGTCAGACAGGGGTCGAAAAACTGTTTTTT,TRBV7-9,NA,TRBJ1-4,TRBD1
CAWREVREQYF,TGTGCCTGGAGGGAAGTACGCGAGCAGTACTTC,TRBV30,few,TRBJ2-7,NA
CASSTAGSLAKNIQYF,TGTGCCAGCAGCACGGCGGGTTCCCTAGCCAAAAACATTCAGTACTTC,TRBV27,once,TRBJ2-4,NA
CAWGPGLLYGYTF,TGTGCCTGGGGGCCGGGTCTCCTCTATGGCTACACCTTC,TRBV30,NA,TRBJ1-2,NA
CASSLLGIQETQYF,TGTGCCAGCAGCTTATTGGGGATCCAAGAGACCCAGTACTTC,TRBV7-9,NA,TRBJ2-5,NA
CASARSNTGELFF,TGTGCCAGTGCCCGCTCGAACACCGGGGAGCTGTTTTTT,TRBV19,NA,TRBJ2-2,NA
CASSPGGYEQYF,TGTGCCAGCAGCCCCGGGGGCTACGAGCAGTACTTC,TRBV7-9,NA,TRBJ2-7,NA
CASRTASSGNTIYF,TGTGCCAGCAGGACAGCGTCCTCTGGAAACACCATATATTTT,TRBV6-5,NA,TRBJ1-3,NA
CASRGRGYEQYF,TGTGCCTCAAGGGGCAGGGGCTACGAGCAGTACTTC,TRBV6-5,NA,TRBJ2-7,NA